The clone carrying this TCR beta chain was observed once. These data come from a study of cytomegalovirus exposure and HLA in healthy donors. V lost 5 bases and J lost 7, with 11 bases in between. The CDR3 is 11 residues long. In germline, CDR1 is DFQATT, CDR2 SNEGSKA (reference sequence). PCR amplification relied on 60 Vbeta primers (plus 13 Jbeta primers). The table came from immunoSEQ multiplex PCR; TCRdb's copy has only in-frame clones and leaves some out. The table lists 90,000 to 150,000 clones, around three quarters of them singletons, with 11% in the top ten. The sequencing sample was made of PBMCs. The chain has TRBV20-1 and TRBJ1-2; tentative D call: TRBD1 (5 bases). The source of this sequence is a man aged 40-49 years in good health and CMV-seropositive. CDR3 amino acids: CSALGQGGYTF. The CDR3 DNA reads as TGCAGTGCTCTCGGGCAGGGTGGCTACACCTTC.